Listed here is a single TCR beta chain. Its antigen is unknown. Trimming left V 7 bases short and J 0 bases short, with 12 bases between. The germline CDR1 and CDR2 sequences are MDHEN and SYDVKM. There are 14 residues in the CDR3. This record comes from a study of cytomegalovirus exposure and HLA in healthy donors. Researchers ran the PCR with 60 Vbeta and 13 Jbeta primers. The repertoire was sequenced with immunoSEQ multiplex PCR; TCRdb's copy has only in-frame clones and lacks some. The sample shows roughly 100,000 clones, approximately 86% of them seen only once. Study results and limitations: The study designated roughly 160 TCR beta chains cytomegalovirus-associated. On later analysis, the bulk of CMV-associated TCR beta chains appeared to be HLA-restricted. Further analysis was carried out later, and it showed several of the most significant clusters appearing linked to common viral pathogens. The authors reported that TCR beta sequences could predict HLA-A and HLA-B alleles. These predictions were accurate for most subjects in the first cohort.

V gene TRBV28 combines with J gene TRBJ2-5, with D possibly being TRBD2 (7 bases). The sample was PBMCs. This receptor was taken from a man younger than 30 in good health and CMV-seronegative. CDR3 nucleotides: TGTGCCAGCAAGGGAGGGGGGTACCAAGAGACCCAGTACTTC. This sequence encodes CASKGGGYQETQYF.